These T cell receptor beta chains were read from a single sample in a study of cytomegalovirus exposure and HLA in healthy donors. Produced via immunoSEQ multiplex PCR; TCRdb's table is partial and in-frame only. The repertoire holds about 200,000 clones, roughly 83% seen once, with 1.1% to 1.5% in the top ten. The specimen sequenced was PBMCs. These receptors were obtained from a girl under 18 in good health and CMV-seronegative. Each CDR3 is given with its conserved first and last residue. Fields, in order: clone size, D gene, V gene, J gene, CDR3 DNA, CDR3 protein. D genes are given only for firm matches. Clone sizes are given selectively: once, few, many, or a class where the clone is expanded.

clone_size: -; d_call: -; v_call: TRBV28; j_call: TRBJ2-7; cdr3_nt: TGTGCCAGCAGCTTTGCGGGAACATACTACGAGCAGTACTTC; cdr3_aa: CASSFAGTYYEQYF
clone_size: -; d_call: -; v_call: TRBV4-2; j_call: TRBJ2-7; cdr3_nt: TGTGCCAGCAGCCAAGAAGGTGGAGACTCTACCTACGAGCAGTACTTC; cdr3_aa: CASSQEGGDSTYEQYF
clone_size: -; d_call: TRBD1; v_call: TRBV5-6; j_call: TRBJ2-7; cdr3_nt: TGTGCCAGCAGCTCAAGACAGGGGTTTCCCTACGAGCAGTACTTC; cdr3_aa: CASSSRQGFPYEQYF
clone_size: once; d_call: TRBD2; v_call: TRBV9; j_call: TRBJ2-3; cdr3_nt: TGTGCCAGCAGCGATCCTAGCGGGGGGGCGGGCACAGATACGCAGTATTTT; cdr3_aa: CASSDPSGGAGTDTQYF
clone_size: -; d_call: TRBD1; v_call: TRBV6-1; j_call: TRBJ1-6; cdr3_nt: TGTGCCAGCACAGACAGGGGCGTCTTTTCGGCCCTCCACTTT; cdr3_aa: CASTDRGVFSALHF
clone_size: once; d_call: -; v_call: TRBV6-1; j_call: TRBJ1-2; cdr3_nt: TGTGCCAGCAGTGAAAGGGGTTCCGGCTACACCTTC; cdr3_aa: CASSERGSGYTF
clone_size: -; d_call: TRBD1; v_call: TRBV6-1; j_call: TRBJ1-2; cdr3_nt: TGTGCCTGCCGCAGGGGGACTCAGGGGGAGTCTGGCTACACCTTC; cdr3_aa: CACRRGTQGESGYTF
clone_size: -; d_call: -; v_call: TRBV13; j_call: TRBJ2-1; cdr3_nt: TGTGCCAGCAGCTTAGGCCGCGGCAGGGGCGTTTGGAATGAGCAGTTCTTC; cdr3_aa: CASSLGRGRGVWNEQFF
clone_size: -; d_call: TRBD1; v_call: TRBV29-1; j_call: TRBJ2-2; cdr3_nt: TGCAGCGACCGCGACAGGGGGCGCGACGGGGAGCTGTTTTTT; cdr3_aa: CSDRDRGRDGELFF
clone_size: -; d_call: -; v_call: TRBV5-1; j_call: TRBJ1-3; cdr3_nt: TGCGCCAGCAGTCCTAGTGTGCCCCCTGGAAACACCATATATTTT; cdr3_aa: CASSPSVPPGNTIYF
clone_size: -; d_call: TRBD2; v_call: TRBV18; j_call: TRBJ2-3; cdr3_nt: TGTGCCAGCTCACCACCGGCTAGCGGGGGGACAGATACGCAGTATTTT; cdr3_aa: CASSPPASGGTDTQYF
clone_size: -; d_call: -; v_call: TRBV20-1; j_call: TRBJ1-1; cdr3_nt: TGCAGTGCTAGCAGGAACACTGAAGCTTTCTTT; cdr3_aa: CSASRNTEAFF
clone_size: few; d_call: -; v_call: TRBV12-5; j_call: TRBJ1-1; cdr3_nt: TGTGCTAGTGGTTTGACCGGCAGGGCGGCTTTCTTT; cdr3_aa: CASGLTGRAAFF
clone_size: -; d_call: -; v_call: TRBV7-3; j_call: TRBJ2-3; cdr3_nt: TGTGCCAGCAGCGCAACAGATTTCACTAGCACAGATACGCAGTATTTT; cdr3_aa: CASSATDFTSTDTQYF
clone_size: few; d_call: -; v_call: TRBV7-9; j_call: TRBJ1-1; cdr3_nt: TGTGCCAGCACCGAGTGGCGGAGGAACACTGAAGCTTTCTTT; cdr3_aa: CASTEWRRNTEAFF
clone_size: -; d_call: TRBD2; v_call: TRBV6-6; j_call: TRBJ2-1; cdr3_nt: TGTGCCAGCAGCCCCCGGGCGGGAGTATTAGACAATGAGCAGTTCTTC; cdr3_aa: CASSPRAGVLDNEQFF
clone_size: few; d_call: -; v_call: TRBV5-1; j_call: TRBJ2-5; cdr3_nt: TGCGCCAGCAGCTTGGATCTGGAGCGGGTGGAGACCCAGTACTTC; cdr3_aa: CASSLDLERVETQYF
clone_size: -; d_call: TRBD2; v_call: TRBV27; j_call: TRBJ2-1; cdr3_nt: TGTGCCAGCAGTCTCGTACCCAAGGCTAGCGGGGAGCGAAGAGAGCAGTTCTTC; cdr3_aa: CASSLVPKASGERREQFF
clone_size: -; d_call: TRBD2; v_call: TRBV11-2; j_call: TRBJ2-5; cdr3_nt: TGTGCCAGCAGCCAGAAACTAGCGGCGGTTACCCAGTACTTC; cdr3_aa: CASSQKLAAVTQYF
clone_size: -; d_call: -; v_call: TRBV2; j_call: TRBJ2-5; cdr3_nt: TGTGCCAGCAGTCAGCTAGCAGGCGGTGTTGGAGAGACCCAGTACTTC; cdr3_aa: CASSQLAGGVGETQYF
clone_size: -; d_call: -; v_call: TRBV5-6; j_call: TRBJ1-1; cdr3_nt: TGTGCCAGCAGCTTGGGGGGTGGGGGGGATTCTAACACTGAAGCTTTCTTT; cdr3_aa: CASSLGGGGDSNTEAFF
clone_size: once; d_call: -; v_call: TRBV10-3; j_call: TRBJ1-1; cdr3_nt: TGTGCCGTGTCCAGGGATCTGAACACTGAAGCTTTCTTT; cdr3_aa: CAVSRDLNTEAFF
clone_size: once; d_call: TRBD2; v_call: TRBV7-9; j_call: TRBJ2-1; cdr3_nt: TGTGCCAGCAGCCCTTACACTTTCGCGGGAGCCCCCAATCCCGAGCAGTTCTTC; cdr3_aa: CASSPYTFAGAPNPEQFF
clone_size: few; d_call: TRBD1; v_call: TRBV7-9; j_call: TRBJ1-1; cdr3_nt: TGTGCCAGCCAGCCCCTAACGACAGGGATTAGCACTGAAGCTTTCTTT; cdr3_aa: CASQPLTTGISTEAFF
clone_size: -; d_call: TRBD2; v_call: TRBV14; j_call: TRBJ2-1; cdr3_nt: TGTGCCAGCAGCCAGGGGACTAGCGGGCGAGGTGAGCAGTTCTTC; cdr3_aa: CASSQGTSGRGEQFF
clone_size: -; d_call: -; v_call: TRBV30; j_call: TRBJ1-6; cdr3_nt: TGTGCCTGGAGGGGGCTCGGGTTTAATTCACCCCTCCACTTT; cdr3_aa: CAWRGLGFNSPLHF